The 13 T cell receptor beta chains in this list originate from one sample, sequenced in a study of cytomegalovirus exposure and HLA in healthy donors. Assay: immunoSEQ multiplex PCR; the TCRdb copy retains only in-frame clones and omits some. The table shows 60,000 to 70,000 clones, with roughly 89% occurring only once. Sequenced: PBMCs. These receptors all come from a woman under 30 in good health and CMV-seronegative.

CDR3 residues: CASSFGEVETQYF. The DNA for the CDR3 is TGCGCCAGCAGCTTCGGGGAAGTAGAGACCCAGTACTTC. The gene calls are TRBV5-1 and TRBJ2-5; D is possibly TRBD2 (5 bases). Looked up from germline, CDR1 is SGHRS and CDR2 is YFSETQ. The CDR3 is 13 residues long. V shed 2 bases and J shed 4 bases, with 9 bases lying between them. Combining the CDR3 with reference TRBV5-1 and TRBJ2-5 gives the whole variable domain KAGVTQTPRYLIKTRGQQVTLSCSPISGHRSVSWYQQTPGQGLQFLFEYFSETQRNKGNFPGRFSGRQFSNSRSEMNVSTLELGDSALYLCASSFGEVETQYFGPGTRLLVL.

The chain recombines TRBV16 with TRBJ1-2; 8 bases fit TRBD1. The CDR3 length is 17 residues. V was pared by 0 bases and J by 8 bases, with 14 bases of the junction left unmatched. Germline V gene sequence: CDR1 KGHSY, CDR2 FQNENV. The CDR3: CASSQSVTGAFDMGYTF. CDR3 nucleotides: TGTGCCAGCAGCCAATCTGTGACAGGGGCGTTTGATATGGGCTACACCTTC. The variable domain in full, with the rest retrieved from reference TRBV16 and TRBJ1-2, is GEEVAQTPKHLVRGEGQKAKLYCAPIKGHSYVFWYQQVLKNEFKFLISFQNENVFDETGMPKERFSAKCLPNSPCSLEIQATKLEDSAVYFCASSQSVTGAFDMGYTFGSGTRLTVV.

This chain uses TRBV7-3 with TRBJ2-2, with TRBD2 matching 12 bases. Germline V gives CDR1 SGHTA, CDR2 FQGTGA. J was trimmed by 4 bases and V by 2 bases; bases with no gene match: 8. The length of the CDR3 is 18 residues. The CDR3 nucleotides are TGTGCCAGCAGCTTATTATCCGGACTAGCGGGGAGCACCGGGGAGCTGTTTTTT. Its protein is CASSLLSGLAGSTGELFF.

The rearrangement links TRBV5-8 to TRBJ2-7; TRBD2 agrees at 7 bases. After removal of 0 bases from V and 3 bases from J, the junction contained 3 bases not matched to a gene. CDR1 is SGHTS, CDR2 YDEGEE, per germline. The CDR3 is made up of 14 amino acids. The CDR3, as DNA: TGTGCCAGCAGCTTGGAGCGGGGACTCTACGAGCAGTACTTC. Protein product: CASSLERGLYEQYF.

CDR3 in amino acids: CASSQDPKPYEQYF. The CDR3 coding sequence is TGCGCCAGCAGCCAAGATCCTAAGCCCTACGAGCAGTACTTC. This chain links TRBV4-1 with TRBJ2-7, with no clear D. The CDR3 is made up of 14 amino acids. In germline, CDR1 is MGHRA, CDR2 YSYEKL. V shed 0 bases and J shed 2 bases, with 8 bases lying between them.

This clone was recorded only once. V usage is TRBV6-1 and J usage is TRBJ2-7; 8 nucleotides line up with TRBD2. The CDR3 is made up of 17 amino acids. J lost 7 bases, V lost 4 bases, and 18 bases had no gene match. Per the germline V gene, CDR1 is MNHNS and CDR2 is SASEGT. CDR3 nucleotides: TGTGCCAGCAGTGTATTCGGGGGCAGCGGGAGTGGGGGAGAGCAGTACTTC. Residues: CASSVFGGSGSGGEQYF.

V gene TRBV7-8 combines with J gene TRBJ1-4; TRBD1 aligns across 10 bases. The CDR3 contains 12 residues. Trimming removed 5 bases from V and 12 bases from J; junction bases left unmatched: 3. Per germline, CDR1 SGHVS and CDR2 FQNEAQ. The CDR3 bases are TGTGCCAGCAGCACCGGGACAGGGGAACTGTTTTTT. This encodes CASSTGTGELFF.

The chain employs TRBV9 and TRBJ2-3; TRBD2 matches 9 bases. CDR1 SGDLS and CDR2 YYNGEE come from the germline V gene. This CDR3 has 15 amino acids. The V gene end was trimmed by 7 bases and the J gene end by 5 bases; junction bases not matched to a gene: 11. The CDR3, as DNA: TGTGCCAGCCGGCCGACAGGGCGGGGGGGAGATACGCAGTATTTT. Translation gives CASRPTGRGGDTQYF.

The V gene is TRBV18, the J gene TRBJ2-1; no definite D call. V lost 6 bases, J lost 6 bases, and 21 bases lay in between. CDR3 length: 16 residues. Germline CDR1 KGHSH, CDR2 LQKENI. The chain's CDR3 is CASSTARYSVGNEQFF. DNA for the CDR3: TGTGCCAGCTCGACCGCACGATACAGTGTTGGCAATGAGCAGTTCTTC.

A single count supports this clone. The chain uses TRBV5-1 and TRBJ2-3; the match to TRBD2 covers 9 bases. Germline V gives CDR1 SGHRS, CDR2 YFSETQ. The CDR3 spans 17 residues. Unmatched junction bases numbered 11, after V lost 4 bases and J lost 2 bases. As DNA, the CDR3 is TGCGCCAGCAGCGAAAAGGTAGCGGGGGCGCCCACAGATACGCAGTATTTT. Protein: CASSEKVAGAPTDTQYF.

The chain couples TRBV19 to TRBJ2-1; D possibly corresponds to TRBD2 (6 bases). Germline V CDR1 and CDR2: LNHDA, SQIVND (reference sequence). Deletions cut 3 bases from V and 10 bases from J, with 16 bases between. The CDR3 is made up of 14 amino acids. CDR3 nucleotide sequence: TGTGCCAGTAGTATCTCCGCTAGCGACGGGGAGCAGTTCTTC. Translation: CASSISASDGEQFF.

The chain carries TRBV5-5 and TRBJ2-5, with D maybe TRBD2 (5 bases). CDR1 SGHKS and CDR2 YYEKEE come from the germline V gene (reference sequence). The CDR3 sequence is 14 residues long. Trimming removed 9 bases from V and 4 bases from J, with 19 bases in between. This CDR3 reads CATNRLAAGETQYF. The CDR3 nucleotides read TGTGCCACCAACCGGCTAGCTGCCGGAGAGACCCAGTACTTC.

The gene calls are TRBV15 and TRBJ2-7, with 7 bases fitting TRBD1. The V gene end was trimmed by 5 bases and the J gene end by 5 bases; junction bases not matched to a gene: 9. Germline-derived CDR1 and CDR2 are LNHNV and YYDKDF (reference sequence). The CDR3 is 14 residues long. This CDR3 reads CATSSQGDLHEQYF. CDR3 DNA: TGTGCCACCAGCTCTCAGGGGGATCTACACGAGCAGTACTTC.